Listed here are 22 T cell receptor beta chains from one sample, sequenced in a study of blood T cell repertoires in COVID-19. Here immunoSEQ multiplex PCR was the method, and the copy in TCRdb shows in-frame clones only, minus some. This table has over 150,000 clones, roughly 88% appearing once. The sequenced sample consisted of peripheral blood. All receptors come from a middle-aged woman with COVID-19, enrolled during active disease.

In this sample, this clone turned up once. This chain connects TRBV5-1 to TRBJ1-1; 8 bases are shared with TRBD1. Unmatched junction bases numbered 8, after V lost 5 bases and J lost 2 bases. The CDR3 runs 15 residues. The germline CDR1 and CDR2 sequences are SGHRS and YFSETQ. In DNA, the CDR3 is TGCGCCAGCAGGGGGACAGGTTGGGCTAACACTGAAGCTTTCTTT. Its translation is CASRGTGWANTEAFF.

The CDR3 bases are TGTGCCAGCAGCTTATCTCGTCGAGGCGGGGAGCAGTACTTC. Its protein product is CASSLSRRGGEQYF. The chain combines TRBV11-2 with TRBJ2-7; weak D call: TRBD2 (5 bases). Trimming stripped 2 bases from V and 7 bases from J, with 15 bases between. Germline V gives CDR1 SGHAT, CDR2 FQNNGV. There are 14 residues in the CDR3. The variable domain in full, with the rest retrieved from reference TRBV11-2 and TRBJ2-7, is EAGVAQSPRYKIIEKRQSVAFWCNPISGHATLYWYQQILGQGPKLLIQFQNNGVVDDSQLPKDRFSAERLKGVDSTLKIQPAKLEDSAVYLCASSLSRRGGEQYFGPGTRLTVT.

The chain is built from TRBV3-1 (or the pseudogene TRBV3-2) and TRBJ2-3; 9 positions agree with TRBD1. Germline loops: CDR1 LGHDT, CDR2 YNNKEL (reference sequence). Trimming at V came to 5 bases and at J to 0 bases, leaving 3 bases not matched to a gene. The CDR3 extends over 15 amino acids. CDR3 sequence (DNA): TGTGCCAGCAGCATCGGGACAGGGAGCACAGATACGCAGTATTTT. This translates into CASSIGTGSTDTQYF.

Only a few counts were recorded for this clone. V gene TRBV3-1 (or the pseudogene TRBV3-2) combines with J gene TRBJ1-2; D may be TRBD1 (6 bases). Germline V CDR1 and CDR2: LGHDT, YNNKEL (reference sequence). V gave up 4 bases and J gave up 6 bases, with 18 bases separating them. The length of the CDR3 is 15 residues. The CDR3 region has the DNA TGTGCCAGCAGCCCCCCGCTGGGGGCGCGCGATGGCTACACCTTC. It encodes CASSPPLGARDGYTF.

The chain carries TRBV7-9 and TRBJ2-7; D is perhaps TRBD1 (6 bases). CDR1 and CDR2 (germline): SEHNR, FQNEAQ (reference sequence). CDR3 length: 19 amino acids. V lost 4 bases to trimming and J lost 4 bases, with 29 bases between them. In DNA form, the CDR3 reads TGTGCCAGCAGCTCTGAGAAGGCTCTGTTAGGACAGATCGATTACGAGCAGTACTTC. This sequence encodes CASSSEKALLGQIDYEQYF.

This clone was picked up one time. J is TRBJ2-3 and V is TRBV7-8; 8 nucleotides line up with TRBD2. In germline, CDR1 is SGHVS, CDR2 FQNEAQ. The junction had 17 bases not matched to a gene; V was cut back by 2 bases and J by 4 bases. This CDR3 is 19 amino acids long. CDR3 protein: CASSLSLTTSGPPADTQYF. The CDR3 nucleotides read TGTGCCAGCAGCTTAAGCCTGACAACTAGCGGCCCTCCGGCAGATACGCAGTATTTT.

The J gene is TRBJ2-5, the V gene TRBV2; the match to TRBD2 covers 10 bases. Germline V gives CDR1 SNHLY, CDR2 FYNNEI. The trim removed 6 bases at V and 4 bases at J, leaving 8 bases unmatched. The CDR3 length is 15 residues. This CDR3 is CASRRAGGVVETQYF. DNA of the CDR3: TGTGCCAGCAGGAGAGCGGGAGGGGTCGTAGAGACCCAGTACTTC.

The J gene is TRBJ1-2, the V gene TRBV9, with 8 bases matching TRBD1. CDR1 is SGDLS and CDR2 is YYNGEE in the germline V gene. The CDR3 extends over 15 amino acids. With V trimmed by 7 bases and J by 3 bases, 11 bases remained unmatched. CDR3 sequence (DNA): TGTGCCAGCTTCTCCGACCAGGGGGCCCACTATGGCTACACCTTC. This translates into CASFSDQGAHYGYTF.

This clone is a singleton in its sample. V gene TRBV28 combines with J gene TRBJ2-7, with 8 nucleotides matching TRBD1. Trimming cost V 8 bases and J 4 bases; bases outside gene matches: 10. The CDR3 contains 14 residues. Germline CDR1 and CDR2: MDHEN and SYDVKM. CDR3 residues: CASFPGTGRYEQYF. CDR3 nucleotide sequence: TGTGCCAGCTTCCCCGGGACAGGTCGTTACGAGCAGTACTTC. Filled out from reference TRBV28 and TRBJ2-7, the complete variable domain reads DVKVTQSSRYLVKRTGEKVFLECVQDMDHENMFWYRQDPGLGLRLIYFSYDVKMKEKGDIPEGYSVSREKKERFSLILESASTNQTSMYLCASFPGTGRYEQYFGPGTRLTVT.

The chain links TRBV9 to TRBJ2-7; no reliable D call. CDR3 size: 13 residues. Germline CDR1 SGDLS, CDR2 YYNGEE. Between the trimmed V and J ends, which lost 4 bases and 9 bases, there was a span of 17 bases. In nucleotides, the CDR3 is TGTGCCAGCAGCCCAAGATCCCAAGGAGCGCAGTACTTC. This sequence encodes CASSPRSQGAQYF. The full variable domain, completed using reference TRBV9 and TRBJ2-7, is DSGVTQTPKHLITATGQRVTLRCSPRSGDLSVYWYQQSLDQGLQFLIQYYNGEERAKGNILERFSAQQFPDLHSELNLSSLELGDSALYFCASSPRSQGAQYFGPGTRLTVT.

By sample fraction, this clone is medium-sized. The chain links TRBV7-7 to TRBJ2-2; 7 bases align to TRBD1. The CDR3 contains 14 residues. Trimming removed 4 bases from V and 4 bases from J; junction bases left unmatched: 3. Germline loops: CDR1 SSHAT, CDR2 FNYEAQ (reference sequence). The chain's CDR3 is CASSYRGFTGELFF. The CDR3 nucleotides read TGTGCCAGCAGCTACAGGGGCTTCACCGGGGAGCTGTTTTTT.

The chain recombines TRBV21-1 with TRBJ1-2; the listed D gene, TRBD1, was not tested against the DNA. TRBV21-1 is a documented pseudogene. This CDR3 is built from 18 residues. The CDR3 nucleotides read TGTGCCAGCAGCAGGGACAGGGAATGTGAGGAGACGTACTATGGCTACACCTTC. This gives the protein CASSRDRECEETYYGYTF.

J is TRBJ2-1 and V is TRBV9; 10 bases agree with TRBD1. With 4 bases clipped from V and 6 bases from J, the junction kept 7 bases outside the gene matches. The CDR3 extends over 15 amino acids. From germline, CDR1 is SGDLS and CDR2 YYNGEE. The CDR3 protein is CASSIQTGGGNEQFF. CDR3 sequence (DNA): TGTGCCAGCAGCATCCAGACAGGGGGCGGCAATGAGCAGTTCTTC.

The chain carries TRBV27 and TRBJ2-3; TRBD1 matches 7 bases. CDR3 length equals 15 residues. The germline CDR1 and CDR2 sequences are MNHEY and SMNVEV (reference sequence). V lost 9 bases, J lost 2 bases, and 11 bases stayed unmatched. CDR3 sequence: CASNSGQAYTDTQYF. The CDR3 nucleotides are TGTGCCAGTAACTCCGGACAGGCATACACAGATACGCAGTATTTT.

This clone was detected only once. This chain joins TRBV5-4 and TRBJ2-7; D is undetermined. Germline CDR1 and CDR2: SGHNT and YYREEE (reference sequence). This CDR3 is built from 14 residues. Deletions cut 0 bases from V and 2 bases from J, with 9 bases between. The CDR3 DNA sequence: TGTGCCAGCAGCTTGGAGTCAAGCCCCTACGAGCAGTACTTC. Protein: CASSLESSPYEQYF.

This sequence joins TRBV9 and TRBJ1-1; the match to TRBD1 covers 7 bases. The germline CDR1 and CDR2 sequences are SGDLS and YYNGEE. This CDR3 has 12 residues. V shed 2 bases, J shed 8 bases, and the junction held 3 bases outside the gene matches. The CDR3 loop is CASSVLDREAFF. CDR3 nucleotides: TGTGCCAGCAGCGTTTTGGACAGGGAAGCTTTCTTT.

The V gene is TRBV6-5, the J gene TRBJ1-2, with no clear D. The CDR3 loop spans 15 amino acids. CDR1 is MNHEY, CDR2 SVGAGI, per germline. Trimming took 0 bases from V and 4 from J, leaving 12 bases between them. The CDR3 loop is CASSYSTGGGYGYTF. The DNA of the CDR3 is TGTGCCAGCAGTTACTCGACCGGCGGAGGCTATGGCTACACCTTC.

The DNA of the CDR3 is TGTGCCAGCAGCGGCGGGACAGGGAACACTGAAGCTTTCTTT. Translation: CASSGGTGNTEAFF. The rearrangement links TRBV6-5 to TRBJ1-1, with 8 bases lining up with TRBD1. The junction had 4 bases not matched to a gene; V was cut back by 6 bases and J by 1 base. Per the germline V gene, CDR1 is MNHEY and CDR2 is SVGAGI. The CDR3 sequence is 14 residues long.

CDR3 protein: CASSPGQQETQYF. CDR3 sequence (DNA): TGTGCCAGCAGCCCCGGACAGCAAGAGACCCAGTACTTC. The genes are TRBV5-6 and TRBJ2-5, with D tentatively TRBD1 (6 bases). Trimming removed 4 bases from V and 2 bases from J, with 9 bases in between. Germline CDR1 SGHDT, CDR2 YYEEEE. The CDR3 totals 13 residues.

This clone was observed a single time. The gene calls are TRBV5-6 and TRBJ2-3, with 8 bases matching TRBD2. CDR1 is SGHDT, CDR2 YYEEEE, per germline. The CDR3 covers 15 residues. The ends lost 4 bases at V and 3 bases at J; junction bases unmatched: 7. CDR3: CASSPTPGGTDTQYF. In nucleotides, the CDR3 is TGTGCCAGCAGCCCGACCCCGGGAGGGACAGATACGCAGTATTTT.

This chain uses TRBV3-1 (or the pseudogene TRBV3-2) with TRBJ2-3; 8 bases agree with TRBD2. Germline V gives CDR1 LGHDT, CDR2 YNNKEL (reference sequence). V gave up 3 bases and J gave up 2 bases; unmatched junction bases: 19. The CDR3 extends over 20 amino acids. For the CDR3, the DNA is TGTGCCAGCAGCCACCCAGAGAGGACTAGCCGTTCTCGTTACACAGATACGCAGTATTTT. Encoded protein: CASSHPERTSRSRYTDTQYF.

The rearrangement joins TRBV5-5 to TRBJ2-3, with 9 bases fitting TRBD1. The CDR3 length is 18 residues. With V trimmed by 2 bases and J by 3 bases, 13 bases remained unmatched. Germline V gene sequence: CDR1 SGHKS, CDR2 YYEKEE (reference sequence). CDR3 nucleotide sequence: TGTGCCAGCAGCTTAGGGGACAGGGATCGAGGTATGACAGATACGCAGTATTTT. This codes for CASSLGDRDRGMTDTQYF.